These T cell receptor beta chains were read from a single sample in a study of blood T cell repertoires in COVID-19. Here immunoSEQ multiplex PCR was the method, and the copy in TCRdb shows in-frame clones only, minus some. The sample lists some 66,000 clones, less than 85% occurring once. Material: peripheral blood. These receptors originate from a man between 60 and 70 years old with acute or convalescent COVID-19. The CDR3 runs from the conserved cysteine through the conserved F or W. Each record gives: V gene, J gene, D gene, clone size, CDR3 protein, CDR3 DNA. The D gene is left open where the match is weak. The size field is filled for only some rows; it gives once, few, many or a size class.

TRBV7-8	TRBJ2-3	TRBD2	.	CASSQRGDPSTDTQYF	TGTGCCAGCAGCCAGCGGGGGGATCCTAGCACAGATACGCAGTATTTT
TRBV11-3	TRBJ2-1	TRBD2	.	CASSYGTSGGSGGNEQFF	TGTGCCAGCAGCTACGGGACTAGCGGGGGGTCTGGGGGCAATGAGCAGTTCTTC
TRBV7-2	TRBJ2-4	TRBD1	few	CASSRALQGQGFQYF	TGTGCCAGCAGCAGAGCTCTCCAGGGACAGGGATTTCAGTACTTC
TRBV19	TRBJ2-5	.	.	CASSIEGQETQYF	TGTGCCAGTAGTATTGAGGGTCAAGAGACCCAGTACTTC
TRBV9	TRBJ1-3	TRBD1	.	CASSVDAGGSGNTIYF	TGTGCCAGCAGCGTAGACGCAGGGGGGTCTGGAAACACCATATATTTT
TRBV10-3	TRBJ1-1	TRBD1	.	CATADRAMMNTEAFF	TGTGCCACTGCGGACAGGGCTATGATGAACACTGAAGCTTTCTTT
TRBV10-2	TRBJ1-6	TRBD1	.	CASREGQNNSPLHF	TGCGCCAGCAGGGAGGGACAGAATAATTCACCCCTCCACTTT
TRBV18	TRBJ2-2	TRBD1	.	CASSPLRQGYTGELFF	TGTGCCAGCTCACCACTTCGACAGGGGTATACCGGGGAGCTGTTTTTT
TRBV2	TRBJ1-5	TRBD1	.	CASNQGGGRNQPQHF	TGTGCCAGCAATCAGGGGGGCGGACGCAATCAGCCCCAGCATTTT
TRBV4-3	TRBJ2-1	.	.	CASSQETGGFYNEQFF	TGCGCCAGCAGCCAAGAAACGGGGGGCTTCTACAATGAGCAGTTCTTC
TRBV6-1	TRBJ2-7	TRBD2	few	CASSEVGGFYEQYF	TGTGCCAGCAGTGAAGTGGGGGGGTTCTACGAGCAGTACTTC
TRBV4-2	TRBJ2-3	TRBD2	.	CASSQDPGGGTDTQYF	TGTGCCAGCAGCCAAGATCCGGGGGGGGGCACAGATACGCAGTATTTT
TRBV12-3/TRBV12-4	TRBJ2-2	.	.	CASSNSGAGELFF	TGTGCCAGCAGCAACTCAGGGGCCGGGGAGCTGTTTTTT
TRBV6-1	TRBJ2-5	TRBD2	.	CASSELAGGQETQYF	TGTGCCAGCAGTGAGCTAGCGGGGGGACAAGAGACCCAGTACTTC
TRBV7-9	TRBJ1-5	TRBD1	.	CASSSGQGNQPQHF	TGTGCCAGCAGCTCCGGACAGGGCAATCAGCCCCAGCATTTT
TRBV5-1	TRBJ2-1	TRBD1	.	CASSTPGTGRYNEQFF	TGCGCCAGCAGCACCCCCGGGACAGGCCGTTACAATGAGCAGTTCTTC
TRBV14	TRBJ2-3	.	.	CASSLGRRYTDTQYF	TGTGCCAGCAGCCTTGGCCGGCGGTACACAGATACGCAGTATTTT
TRBV20-1	TRBJ2-7	TRBD1	medium-sized	CSASGTEDEQYF	TGCAGTGCTAGTGGGACAGAGGACGAGCAGTACTTC
TRBV6-2/TRBV6-3	TRBJ2-7	.	.	CASSLTAYEQYF	TGTGCCAGCAGTCTGACAGCCTACGAGCAGTACTTC
TRBV23-1	TRBJ1-5	TRBD1	.	CASSQNRGQGHPQHF	TGCGCCAGCAGTCAGAATCGGGGACAGGGTCATCCCCAGCATTTT
TRBV19	TRBJ2-1	.	.	CASSTGQVNSKYNEQFF	TGTGCCAGTAGTACTGGCCAGGTTAACTCGAAGTACAATGAGCAGTTCTTC
TRBV5-6	TRBJ2-3	.	.	CASSQPDYTDTQYF	TGTGCCAGCAGCCAGCCTGACTACACAGATACGCAGTATTTT
TRBV5-6	TRBJ2-3	.	.	CASSLPSTDTQYF	TGTGCCAGCAGCCTCCCTAGCACAGATACGCAGTATTTT
TRBV10-3	TRBJ1-4	.	.	CAISESRGAGEKLFF	TGTGCCATCAGTGAGTCCCGGGGGGCGGGTGAAAAACTGTTTTTT
TRBV5-6	TRBJ2-7	.	.	CASSYRVGEQYF	TGTGCCAGCAGCTACAGGGTCGGCGAGCAGTACTTC
TRBV27	TRBJ1-5	.	once	CASSLSWENQPQHF	TGTGCCAGCAGTTTATCTTGGGAGAATCAGCCCCAGCATTTT